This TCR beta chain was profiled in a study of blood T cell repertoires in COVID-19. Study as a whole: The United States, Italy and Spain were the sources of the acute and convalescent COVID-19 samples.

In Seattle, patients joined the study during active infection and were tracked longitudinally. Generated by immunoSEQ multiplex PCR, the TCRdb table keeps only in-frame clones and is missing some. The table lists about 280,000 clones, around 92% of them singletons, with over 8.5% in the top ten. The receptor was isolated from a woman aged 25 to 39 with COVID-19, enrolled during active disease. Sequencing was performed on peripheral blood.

The CDR3 is CASSLGGSRNTIYF. In nucleotides, the CDR3 is TGTGCCAGCAGCCTGGGAGGGTCGAGAAACACCATATATTTT. V is TRBV28 and J is TRBJ1-3; unclear D gene. This CDR3 contains 14 residues. V lost 6 bases and J 5 bases, leaving 14 bases between the germline ends. Germline V gives CDR1 MDHEN, CDR2 SYDVKM.